The rows below give T cell receptor beta chains drawn from one sample of a study of blood T cell repertoires in COVID-19. TCRdb keeps only in-frame clones here, not all; method: immunoSEQ multiplex PCR. Counted here are about 53,000 clones, roughly 88% occurring once; the ten biggest clones make up around 2.7%. The specimen was peripheral blood. These TCRs come from an elderly man with acute or convalescent COVID-19. The CDR3 runs from the conserved cysteine through the conserved F or W. A D gene is named only where the DNA matches it firmly. Clone size is shown for a subset of rows, as once, few, many or a class of expanded clone.

CSVGVTSADYGYTF	TGCAGCGTTGGAGTCACTTCCGCGGACTATGGCTACACCTTC	-	-	TRBV29-1	TRBJ1-2
CASMGGLSQPQHF	TGTGCCAGCATGGGAGGGTTGAGTCAGCCCCAGCATTTT	-	-	TRBV12-3/TRBV12-4	TRBJ1-5
CASSLGPDSQYGYTF	TGTGCCAGCAGCTTAGGGCCGGACAGTCAATATGGCTACACCTTC	few	-	TRBV7-3	TRBJ1-2
CASSPLSGGTEAFF	TGCGCCAGCAGTCCACTCTCAGGGGGCACTGAAGCTTTCTTT	-	TRBD1	TRBV10-2	TRBJ1-1
CASSARRTSGGLDTQYF	TGTGCCAGTAGTGCAAGACGGACTAGCGGGGGGTTGGATACGCAGTATTTT	-	TRBD2	TRBV19	TRBJ2-3
CASPIIRDRGQGANVLTF	TGCGCCAGCCCGATTATCCGGGACAGGGGGCAAGGGGCCAACGTCCTGACTTTC	-	TRBD1	TRBV23-1	TRBJ2-6
CASSKGQGSYEQYF	TGTGCCAGCAGCAAAGGACAGGGCTCCTACGAGCAGTACTTC	once	TRBD1	TRBV7-2	TRBJ2-7
CASSYSRGGGDEQFF	TGTGCCAGCAGTTACTCGAGGGGGGGCGGTGATGAGCAGTTCTTC	-	-	TRBV6-2/TRBV6-3	TRBJ2-1
CATSDQSGGPAGEQFF	TGTGCCACCAGTGACCAATCGGGGGGCCCCGCAGGCGAGCAGTTCTTC	-	-	TRBV24-1	TRBJ2-1
CASSFRTGLYEQYF	TGTGCCAGCAGTTTCAGGACAGGGCTGTACGAGCAGTACTTC	-	TRBD1	TRBV6-2/TRBV6-3	TRBJ2-7